This TCR beta chain comes out of a study of vaccination and CD4 T cells after COVID-19. The treatment is: roughly ten-day PBMC culture with coronavirus spike peptide pools or control peptides (ViraFEST assay). The V and J ends lost 6 bases and 6 bases, in that order; junction bases with no gene match: 7. CDR1 and CDR2 (germline): WNHNN, SYGVQD (reference sequence). The CDR3 is 15 amino acids. This clonotype came up once. Antigen unknown. Oncomine TCR Beta short-read sequencing was applied to DNA from cultured CD4+ T cells. One entry per CDR3 protein results from TCRdb running MiXCR on the PCR reads. The repertoire holds roughly 15,000 distinct CDR3 sequences, around 38% seen once, with around 9.3% in the top ten.

The sequencing input was CD4+ T cells from blood, cultured in vitro. This sequence was found in a human donor who had recovered from COVID-19. The gene calls are TRBV10-1 and TRBJ2-2; 10 bases are shared with TRBD1. CDR3 in amino acids: CASSRDRGVPGELFF. The CDR3 coding sequence is TGCGCCAGCAGCAGGGACAGGGGAGTTCCCGGGGAGCTGTTTTTT.